This T cell receptor (beta chain) was documented in a study of blood T cell repertoires in COVID-19. Study in general: Both acute and convalescent COVID-19 samples were obtained from the United States, Italy and Spain.

Germline V gene data show CDR1 as SGDLS and CDR2 as YYNGEE. V lost 4 bases and J 4 bases, leaving 15 bases between the germline ends. The CDR3 contains 15 residues. In the authors' methods: Reference gene primers were amplified, and this amplification served to estimate nucleated cell counts. Produced via immunoSEQ multiplex PCR; TCRdb's table is partial and in-frame only. V and J calls and clone size are those listed in that table; D and trimming were worked out from the DNA. This sample yields a few hundred thousand clones, of which 80% to 85% are seen a single time; around 3.6% belongs to the top ten. The study assigned cohorts using participant-reported clinical history. Before being deemed recovered, Cohort 3 donors had two negative PCRs, clearance, or symptom resolution.

This clonotype was obtained from a man aged 45 to 65 who had recovered from COVID-19. The V and J genes are TRBV9 and TRBJ1-5, with D possibly matching TRBD1 (6 bases). The specimen was PBMCs or T cells enriched from blood (not recorded which). CDR3 nucleotide sequence: TGTGCCAGCAGCTCCACAGGGATAATGAATCAGCCCCAGCATTTT. It is translated as CASSSTGIMNQPQHF.